The present TCR beta chain was sequenced within a study of cytomegalovirus exposure and HLA in healthy donors. General study findings and limits: Subsequent analysis showed first-cohort TCR clusters tending to co-occur in some 110 validation repertoires.

The protocol was immunoSEQ multiplex PCR, while the TCRdb copy is restricted to in-frame clones and leaves out a portion. This table holds hundreds of thousands of clones, 80% to 95% found once. This clone was counted once. As yet, its antigen is unknown. Input material: PBMCs. The TCR originated in a woman in her 30s in good health and CMV-seronegative.

In DNA, the CDR3 is TGTGCCAGCAGCCAGGGTCTAGCGCTAAGCTACGAGCAGTACTTC. It specifies CASSQGLALSYEQYF. This chain uses TRBV7-9 with TRBJ2-7, with D possibly TRBD2 on 6 matching bases. V was clipped by 5 bases and J by 3 bases, with 17 bases between them. Germline V gene data show CDR1 as SEHNR and CDR2 as FQNEAQ (reference sequence). The CDR3 is 15 amino acids. Filled out from reference TRBV7-9 and TRBJ2-7, the complete variable domain reads DTGVSQNPRHKITKRGQNVTFRCDPISEHNRLYWYRQTLGQGPEFLTYFQNEAQLEKSRLLSDRFSAERPKGSFSTLEIQRTEQGDSAMYLCASSQGLALSYEQYFGPGTRLTVT.